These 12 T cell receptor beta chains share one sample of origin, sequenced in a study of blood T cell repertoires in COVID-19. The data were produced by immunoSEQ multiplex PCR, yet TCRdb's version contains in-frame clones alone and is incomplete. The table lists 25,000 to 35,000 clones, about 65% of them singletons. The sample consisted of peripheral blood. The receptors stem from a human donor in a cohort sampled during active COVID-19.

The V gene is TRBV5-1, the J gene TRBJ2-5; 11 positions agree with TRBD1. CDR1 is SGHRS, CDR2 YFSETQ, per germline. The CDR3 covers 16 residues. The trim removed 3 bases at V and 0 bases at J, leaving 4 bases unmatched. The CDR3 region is CASSSGTGGYQETQYF. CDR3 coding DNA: TGCGCCAGCAGCTCGGGGACAGGGGGTTACCAAGAGACCCAGTACTTC.

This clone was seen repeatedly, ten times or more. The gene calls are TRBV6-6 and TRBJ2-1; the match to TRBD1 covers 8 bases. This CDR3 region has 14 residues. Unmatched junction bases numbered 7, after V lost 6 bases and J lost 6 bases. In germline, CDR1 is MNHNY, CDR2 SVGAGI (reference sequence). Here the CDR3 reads CASRAGTGGNEQFF. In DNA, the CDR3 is TGTGCCAGCAGAGCCGGGACAGGTGGCAATGAGCAGTTCTTC.

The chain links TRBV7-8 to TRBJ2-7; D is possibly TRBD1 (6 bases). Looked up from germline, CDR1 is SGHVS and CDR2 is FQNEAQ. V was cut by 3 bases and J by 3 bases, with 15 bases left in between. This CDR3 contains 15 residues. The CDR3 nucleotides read TGTGCCAGCAGCTTGTCCCCGGGACACGACTACGAGCAGTACTTC. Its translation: CASSLSPGHDYEQYF.

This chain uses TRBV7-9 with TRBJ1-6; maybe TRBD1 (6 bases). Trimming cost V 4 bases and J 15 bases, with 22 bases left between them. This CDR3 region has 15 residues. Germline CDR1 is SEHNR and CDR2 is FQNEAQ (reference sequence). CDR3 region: CASSSKTGGDGNLHF. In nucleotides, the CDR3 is TGTGCCAGCAGCTCCAAGACAGGCGGAGATGGCAACCTCCACTTT.

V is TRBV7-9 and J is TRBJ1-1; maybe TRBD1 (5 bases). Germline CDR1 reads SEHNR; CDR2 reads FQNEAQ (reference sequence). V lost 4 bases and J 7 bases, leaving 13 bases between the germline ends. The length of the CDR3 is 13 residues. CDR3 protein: CASSYGGTSEAFF. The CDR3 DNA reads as TGTGCCAGCAGCTACGGGGGGACCAGTGAAGCTTTCTTT.

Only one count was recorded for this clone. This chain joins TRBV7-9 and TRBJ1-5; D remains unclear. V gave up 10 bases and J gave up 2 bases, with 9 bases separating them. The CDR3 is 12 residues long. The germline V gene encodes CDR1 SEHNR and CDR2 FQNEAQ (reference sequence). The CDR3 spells CATTVGNQPQHF. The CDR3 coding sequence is TGTGCCACCACCGTCGGCAATCAGCCCCAGCATTTT.

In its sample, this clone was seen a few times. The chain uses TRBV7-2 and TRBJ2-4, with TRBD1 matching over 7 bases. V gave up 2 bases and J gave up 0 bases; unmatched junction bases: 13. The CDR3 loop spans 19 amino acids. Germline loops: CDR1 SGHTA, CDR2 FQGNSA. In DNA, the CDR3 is TGTGCCAGCAGCTTAAACCAAGCCGGGACAGCCCTAGCCAAAAACATTCAGTACTTC. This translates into CASSLNQAGTALAKNIQYF.

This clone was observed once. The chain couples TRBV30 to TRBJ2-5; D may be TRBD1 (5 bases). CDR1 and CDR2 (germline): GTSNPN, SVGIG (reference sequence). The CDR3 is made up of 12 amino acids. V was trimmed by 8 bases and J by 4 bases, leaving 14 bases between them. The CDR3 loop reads CAQKTAGETQYF. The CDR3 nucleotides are TGTGCCCAGAAGACAGCAGGAGAGACCCAGTACTTC.

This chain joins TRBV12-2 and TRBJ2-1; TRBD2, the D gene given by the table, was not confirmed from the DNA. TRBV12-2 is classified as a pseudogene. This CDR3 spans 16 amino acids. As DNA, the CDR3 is TGTGCAAGTCGCCTGCGGGGGCGGAGCTCCTACAATGAGCAGTTCTTC. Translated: CASRLRGRSSYNEQFF.

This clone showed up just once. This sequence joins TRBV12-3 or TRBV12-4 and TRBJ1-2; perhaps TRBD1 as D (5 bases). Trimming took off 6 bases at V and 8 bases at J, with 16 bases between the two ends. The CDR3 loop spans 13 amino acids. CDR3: CASRHSRVGGYTF. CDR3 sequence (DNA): TGTGCCAGCAGACACTCCAGGGTGGGGGGCTACACCTTC.

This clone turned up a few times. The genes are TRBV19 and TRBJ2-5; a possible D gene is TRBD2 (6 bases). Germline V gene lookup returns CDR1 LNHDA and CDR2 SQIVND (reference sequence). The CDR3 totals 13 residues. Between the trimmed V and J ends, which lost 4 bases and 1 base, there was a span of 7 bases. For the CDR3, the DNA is TGTGCCAGTAGTAATAGCGGCCAAGAGACCCAGTACTTC. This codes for CASSNSGQETQYF. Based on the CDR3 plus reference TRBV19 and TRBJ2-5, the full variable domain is DGGITQSPKYLFRKEGQNVTLSCEQNLNHDAMYWYRQDPGQGLRLIYYSQIVNDFQKGDIAEGYSVSREKKESFPLTVTSAQKNPTAFYLCASSNSGQETQYFGPGTRLLVL.

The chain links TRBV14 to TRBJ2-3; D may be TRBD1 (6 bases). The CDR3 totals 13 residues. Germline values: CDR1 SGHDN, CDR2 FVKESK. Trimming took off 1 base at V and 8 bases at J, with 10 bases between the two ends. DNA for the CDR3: TGTGCCAGCAGCCAAGGGACAGTTGCTACGCAGTATTTT. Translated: CASSQGTVATQYF.